These 28 T cell receptor beta chains originate from one sample sequenced in a study of response to subunit inactivated influenza vaccine. TCRdb re-called the RT-PCR reads with MiXCR, one entry per CDR3 protein. The sample holds 500,000 or so distinct CDR3 sequences; 16% are singletons and the top ten take 2.5% to 3.5%. Sequencing used CD4+ T cells sorted from PBMCs, obtained 23 to 25 months after vaccination. These receptors all stem from a man aged 50-75 years who received an inactivated influenza vaccine.

This clonotype was seen a handful of times. The chain carries TRBV4-2 and TRBJ1-5; a weak D match, TRBD1 (6 bases). This CDR3 is built from 18 residues. From germline, CDR1 is LGHNA and CDR2 YNFKEQ. Trimming stripped 0 bases from V and 4 bases from J, with 19 bases between. The CDR3 region is CASSQDLWGHLGNQPQHF. The CDR3 nucleotides are TGTGCCAGCAGCCAAGATCTTTGGGGACACTTAGGGAATCAGCCCCAGCATTTT.

The J gene is TRBJ2-1, the V gene TRBV7-9; no firm D call. The CDR3 has 11 amino acids. Trimming pared 6 bases from V and 12 bases from J, leaving 12 bases between. Germline V lookup: CDR1 SEHNR, CDR2 FQNEAQ (reference sequence). The CDR3 loop is CASSTRSGQFF. The CDR3 DNA reads as TGTGCCAGCAGTACAAGGAGTGGGCAGTTCTTC.

The V call is TRBV27, the J call TRBJ1-1, with TRBD1 matching over 10 bases. The CDR3 runs to 14 residues. Germline V CDR1 and CDR2: MNHEY, SMNVEV (reference sequence). V gave up 7 bases and J gave up 4 bases; unmatched junction bases: 6. The CDR3 DNA reads as TGTGCCAGCAACAGGGGACAGGGGACCACTGAAGCTTTCTTT. It encodes CASNRGQGTTEAFF.

This clonotype appeared a few times. The V call is TRBV11-2, the J call TRBJ2-2; 13 bases map to TRBD2. Germline V gives CDR1 SGHAT, CDR2 FQNNGV. The CDR3 consists of 17 residues. Trimming cost V 2 bases and J 6 bases; bases outside gene matches: 6. DNA of the CDR3: TGTGCCAGCAGCTTACGGACTAGCGGGAGAACATCCGGGGAGCTGTTTTTT. Translating it yields CASSLRTSGRTSGELFF.

This clonotype was counted a few times. J is TRBJ2-3 and V is TRBV20-1, with 9 bases aligning to TRBD2. This CDR3 spans 15 amino acids. CDR1 is DFQATT and CDR2 is SNEGSKA in the germline V gene (reference sequence). Germline trimming cut 2 bases from V and 7 bases from J; bases unmatched to any gene: 10. Here the CDR3 DNA reads TGCAGTGCTAGATTTAGCGGGGGCCACGGGTATACGCAGTATTTT. Protein product: CSARFSGGHGYTQYF.

This clonotype came up a few times. CDR3 sequence reads: CASSPSGAPNYGYTF. CDR3 coding DNA: TGTGCCAGCAGTCCCTCAGGGGCTCCTAACTATGGCTACACCTTC. The chain links TRBV11-2 to TRBJ1-2; a possible D gene is TRBD1 (6 bases). The germline CDR1 and CDR2 sequences are SGHAT and FQNNGV. With 6 bases removed from V and 0 bases from J, the gap between germline ends came to 14 bases. CDR3 length equals 15 residues.

The chain uses TRBV28 and TRBJ2-5; 8 nucleotides line up with TRBD2. The V gene end was trimmed by 6 bases and the J gene end by 5 bases; junction bases not matched to a gene: 5. Per germline, CDR1 MDHEN and CDR2 SYDVKM. CDR3 length: 13 amino acids. CDR3 protein: CASRSGGRETQYF. The CDR3 region has the DNA TGTGCCAGCAGGAGCGGGGGCAGGGAGACCCAGTACTTC.

This clonotype was observed a handful of times. The chain is built from TRBV29-1 and TRBJ1-1, with 8 positions matching TRBD1. V lost 7 bases, J lost 1 base, and 5 bases stayed unmatched. Germline V gives CDR1 SQVTM, CDR2 ANQGSEA. The CDR3 length is 13 residues. The CDR3 region is CSARQGQNTEAFF. CDR3 DNA sequence: TGCAGCGCCAGACAGGGGCAGAACACTGAAGCTTTCTTT.

The chain is built from TRBV6-1 and TRBJ2-7; 12 bases are a match to TRBD1. This CDR3 has 14 residues. The V gene's germline CDR1 is MNHNS and CDR2 SASEGT. The V segment lost 6 bases and the J segment 5 bases; nucleotides outside the gene matches: 5. The CDR3 sequence: CASRSGTGGHEQYF. The CDR3 bases are TGTGCCAGCAGGTCCGGGACAGGGGGCCACGAGCAGTACTTC.

The chain links TRBV10-1 to TRBJ2-7; perhaps TRBD2 as D (6 bases). V lost 4 bases to trimming and J lost 7 bases, with 11 bases between them. The length of the CDR3 is 12 residues. CDR1 WNHNN and CDR2 SYGVQD come from the germline V gene (reference sequence). The CDR3 DNA reads TGCGCCAGCAGTGTATCCCGGGGGGAGCAGTACTTC. This encodes CASSVSRGEQYF.

This clonotype has a count of ten or more. Compared with germline, one end of the junction differs, possibly owing to a read error. The chain recombines TRBV4-1 with TRBJ2-5; D might be TRBD1 (6 bases). The germline V gene has CDR1 MGHRA and CDR2 YSYEKL. The CDR3 contains 14 residues. The DNA of the CDR3 is TGTGCCAGCAGCCCGACAGGTATACGAGAGACCCAGTACTTC. It yields the protein CASSPTGIRETQYF.

This clonotype has only a few counts. This chain connects TRBV7-8 to TRBJ2-1; D is unclear. The CDR3 totals 12 residues. The V end was cut by 5 bases, the J end by 10 bases, with 12 bases between. Germline values: CDR1 SGHVS, CDR2 FQNEAQ. CDR3 DNA sequence: TGTGCCAGCAGCACCGACTCGCGCGAGCAGTTCTTC. Protein: CASSTDSREQFF.

Note on this clonotype: This may be a read error: a much more frequent sequence differs by one nucleotide. The chain combines TRBV15 with TRBJ1-4; D remains ambiguous. Trimming left V 6 bases short and J 0 bases short, with 14 bases between. The germline V gene encodes CDR1 LNHNV and CDR2 YYDKDF (reference sequence). The length of the CDR3 is 16 residues. The DNA for the CDR3 is TGTGCCACCAGGAAGACACAGCGAACAACTAATGAAAAACTGTTTTTT. Amino acids: CATRKTQRTTNEKLFF.

J is TRBJ2-7 and V is TRBV29-1; 8 nucleotides agree with TRBD1. V shed 8 bases, J shed 2 bases, and the junction held 8 bases outside the gene matches. This CDR3 is built from 13 residues. Germline-derived CDR1 and CDR2 are SQVTM and ANQGSEA. CDR3 amino acids: CSNPGQEPYEQYF. CDR3 DNA sequence: TGCAGCAACCCGGGACAGGAGCCCTACGAGCAGTACTTC.

At least ten counts were recorded for this clonotype. The chain uses TRBV9 and TRBJ2-3, with 8 bases identical to TRBD2. Germline V lookup: CDR1 SGDLS, CDR2 YYNGEE. J gave up 6 bases and V 0 bases, and 9 bases lay outside the gene matches. This CDR3 is 16 amino acids long. CDR3 amino acids: CASSVAAGGGSDTQYF. CDR3 nucleotide sequence: TGTGCCAGCAGCGTAGCGGCGGGGGGTGGGTCCGATACGCAGTATTTT.

This clonotype was detected ten times or more. This rearrangement joins TRBV7-2 to TRBJ2-1; D tentatively reads TRBD1 or TRBD2 (6 bases each). The V end lost 1 base, the J end lost 6 bases, and 13 bases lay between the germline ends. The CDR3 contains 15 residues. Looked up from germline, CDR1 is SGHTA and CDR2 is FQGNSA. The DNA of the CDR3 is TGTGCCAGCAGCTTAGGGGGGGCAGGGCTCAATGAGCAGTTCTTC. This codes for CASSLGGAGLNEQFF.

This chain uses TRBV4-1 with TRBJ1-5; 10 bases fit TRBD1. V trimming: 4 bases; J trimming: 4 bases; junction bases outside the gene matches: 7. CDR3 length equals 16 residues. CDR1 is MGHRA, CDR2 YSYEKL, per germline. The CDR3 bases are TGCGCCAGCAGCCTACCTAGGACAGGGGGAAATCAGCCCCAGCATTTT. As protein: CASSLPRTGGNQPQHF.

In its sample, this clonotype was seen a few times. The CDR3 loop is CASSLSRGASEQFF. CDR3 DNA: TGTGCCAGCAGTTTATCTCGGGGAGCGAGTGAGCAGTTCTTC. The genes are TRBV28 and TRBJ2-1; D is perhaps TRBD2 (5 bases). The germline CDR1 and CDR2 sequences are MDHEN and SYDVKM. Trimming left V 1 base short and J 9 bases short, with 13 bases between. This CDR3 region has 14 residues.

This chain connects TRBV6-2 or TRBV6-3 to TRBJ2-7; 9 positions agree with TRBD1. The J segment lost 2 bases and the V segment lost 7 bases, leaving 12 bases of the junction unmatched. The CDR3 has 16 residues. CDR1 and CDR2 from the germline V gene are MNHEY and SVGEGT. CDR3 region: CASTAPGQGATYEQYF. The CDR3 DNA sequence: TGTGCCAGCACCGCACCGGGACAGGGAGCGACCTACGAGCAGTACTTC.

This chain joins TRBV28 and TRBJ2-1; no clear D. Between the trimmed V and J ends, which lost 2 bases and 3 bases, there was a span of 14 bases. The CDR3 totals 16 residues. The germline gives CDR1 MDHEN, CDR2 SYDVKM. The CDR3 spells CASSLPPSSIYNEQFF. For the CDR3, the DNA is TGTGCCAGCAGTTTACCCCCCAGCTCTATCTACAATGAGCAGTTCTTC.

This clonotype was counted a few times. The chain carries TRBV5-1 and TRBJ2-7; 7 bases are shared with TRBD2. This CDR3 region has 16 residues. CDR1 is SGHRS, CDR2 YFSETQ, per germline. Trimming cost V 0 bases and J 2 bases; bases outside gene matches: 8. As DNA, the CDR3 is TGCGCCAGCAGCTTGGCCGCGTCTAGCGGAACCTACGAGCAGTACTTC. It yields the protein CASSLAASSGTYEQYF. Looking up the rest from reference TRBV5-1 and TRBJ2-7 gives the full variable domain: KAGVTQTPRYLIKTRGQQVTLSCSPISGHRSVSWYQQTPGQGLQFLFEYFSETQRNKGNFPGRFSGRQFSNSRSEMNVSTLELGDSALYLCASSLAASSGTYEQYFGPGTRLTVT.

There are a few counts of this clonotype. The V and J genes are TRBV20-1 and TRBJ2-7, with D maybe TRBD1 (6 bases). With 0 bases removed from V and 3 bases from J, the gap between germline ends came to 18 bases. The length of the CDR3 is 16 residues. Germline loops: CDR1 DFQATT, CDR2 SNEGSKA (reference sequence). CDR3 DNA: TGCAGTGCTAGAGAGGGGGCCCAGGGGATAAACTACGAGCAGTACTTC. Translation: CSAREGAQGINYEQYF.

V is TRBV20-1 and J is TRBJ2-5, with 11 bases that match TRBD2. From germline, CDR1 is DFQATT and CDR2 SNEGSKA (reference sequence). The V segment lost 4 bases and the J segment 0 bases; nucleotides outside the gene matches: 4. CDR3 length: 15 residues. The CDR3 region has the DNA TGCAGTGCTATCACTAGCGGGAGCTACCAAGAGACCCAGTACTTC. Translating it yields CSAITSGSYQETQYF.

In its sample, this clonotype was seen a few times. This chain joins TRBV29-1 and TRBJ2-3; D unclear. CDR3 length: 14 residues. Trimming stripped 5 bases from V and 0 bases from J, with 12 bases between. In germline, CDR1 is SQVTM, CDR2 ANQGSEA. In DNA, the CDR3 is TGCAGCGTTCTTCCTGCGGCTAGCACAGATACGCAGTATTTT. Amino acids: CSVLPAASTDTQYF.

The chain uses TRBV10-2 and TRBJ1-3; possible D gene TRBD1, 5 bases. Trimming removed 2 bases at V and 1 base at J, with 12 bases between. The CDR3 length is 16 residues. CDR1 WSHSY and CDR2 SAAADI come from the germline V gene. CDR3 DNA: TGCGCCAGCAGTGAGATGGGACGCTTATCTGGAAACACCATATATTTT. Protein product: CASSEMGRLSGNTIYF.

V usage is TRBV2 and J usage is TRBJ1-1, with a weak D call TRBD1 (6 bases). Trimming took off 4 bases at V and 1 base at J, with 7 bases between the two ends. The CDR3 contains 13 residues. CDR1 is SNHLY and CDR2 is FYNNEI in the germline V gene. CDR3 sequence (DNA): TGTGCCAGCAGTGGGGGGCGGAACACTGAAGCTTTCTTT. This codes for CASSGGRNTEAFF.

This clonotype was recorded at least ten times. V is TRBV10-2 and J is TRBJ2-7; D perhaps matches TRBD2 (6 bases). CDR1 is WSHSY and CDR2 is SAAADI in the germline V gene. This CDR3 spans 16 amino acids. V was pared by 8 bases and J by 0 bases, with 20 bases between. This chain's CDR3 is CASYHSTSPSSYEQYF. Written as DNA, the CDR3 is TGCGCCAGCTACCATTCTACTAGCCCGAGCTCCTACGAGCAGTACTTC.

The chain uses TRBV6-4 and TRBJ1-2; no clear D gene. Germline V lookup: CDR1 MRHNA, CDR2 SNTAGT. V lost 1 base and J 2 bases, leaving 20 bases between the germline ends. The CDR3 has 18 residues. CDR3: CASSDFGKSTNSNYGYTF. The CDR3, as DNA: TGTGCCAGCAGTGACTTTGGGAAATCGACAAACTCAAACTATGGCTACACCTTC.